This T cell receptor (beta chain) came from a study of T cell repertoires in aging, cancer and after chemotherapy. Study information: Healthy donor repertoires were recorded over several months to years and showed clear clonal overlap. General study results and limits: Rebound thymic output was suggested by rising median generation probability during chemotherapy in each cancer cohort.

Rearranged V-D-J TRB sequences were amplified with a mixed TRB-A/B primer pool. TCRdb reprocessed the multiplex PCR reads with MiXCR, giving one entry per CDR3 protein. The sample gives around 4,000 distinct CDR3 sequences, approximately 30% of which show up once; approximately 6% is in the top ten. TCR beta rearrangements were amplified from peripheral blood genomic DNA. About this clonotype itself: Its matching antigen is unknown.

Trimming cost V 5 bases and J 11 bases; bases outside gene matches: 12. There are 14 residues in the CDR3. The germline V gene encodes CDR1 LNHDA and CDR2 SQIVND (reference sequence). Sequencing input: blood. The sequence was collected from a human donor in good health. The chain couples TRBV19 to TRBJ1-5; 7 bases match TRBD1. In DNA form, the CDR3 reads TGTGCCAGTAGTCCCAGACAGGGCTCAGGAGCCCAGCATTTT. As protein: CASSPRQGSGAQHF.